A single TCR beta chain is shown here with its context. Its specificity is unknown. These data are taken from a study of cytomegalovirus exposure and HLA in healthy donors. Broader study findings: Later analysis associated a missense DCLRE1C variant with TCR beta V- and J-gene trimming. The classifier was said to identify cytomegalovirus status with high specificity and sensitivity. The presence/absence work took it that sequencing depth was about the same across donors. Among the CMV-associated chains, three were confirmed in vitro as specific for CMV antigens.

With 60 Vbeta and 13 Jbeta primers, the PCR was carried out. The assay was immunoSEQ multiplex PCR, and TCRdb's table has in-frame clones only and misses some. The sample has around 210,000 clones, roughly 84% seen once. This CDR3 contains 14 residues. Germline loops: CDR1 LNHDA, CDR2 SQIVND (reference sequence). V gave up 3 bases and J gave up 4 bases, with 10 bases separating them. The sequencing input was PBMCs. The rearrangement joins TRBV19 to TRBJ2-1; D perhaps matches TRBD1 (5 bases). This sequence was found in a man aged 45-65 years in good health and CMV-seronegative. The CDR3 bases are TGTGCCAGTAGTATTCAGGGAACGTACAATGAGCAGTTCTTC. Translating it yields CASSIQGTYNEQFF.